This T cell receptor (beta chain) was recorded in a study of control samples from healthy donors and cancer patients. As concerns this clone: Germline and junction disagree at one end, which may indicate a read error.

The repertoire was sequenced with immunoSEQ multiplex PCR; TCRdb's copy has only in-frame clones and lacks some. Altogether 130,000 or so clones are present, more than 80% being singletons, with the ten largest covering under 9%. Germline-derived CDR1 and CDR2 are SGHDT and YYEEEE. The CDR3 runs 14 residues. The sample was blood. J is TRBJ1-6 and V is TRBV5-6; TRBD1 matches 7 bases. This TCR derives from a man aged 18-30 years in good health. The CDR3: CAGSLGQSNSPLHF. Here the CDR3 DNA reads TGTGCCGGCAGCTTGGGACAGTCTAATTCACCCCTCCACTTT.